This TCR beta chain appears in the sequencing data of a study of cytomegalovirus exposure and HLA in healthy donors. Trimming took 1 base from V and 8 from J, leaving 11 bases between them. Germline assignment: CDR1 SGHVS and CDR2 FQNEAQ. CDR3 length equals 13 residues. Primers for the PCR totalled 60 Vbeta and 13 Jbeta. The authors' processing: Roughly 10 million shared chains were among approximately 80 million unique TCR beta chains counted in a later analysis. The assay was immunoSEQ multiplex PCR, and TCRdb's table has in-frame clones only and misses some. That table is the source of V, J and clone size, and D and trimming were worked out from the DNA. Counted here are 50,000 or so clones, around 81% occurring once; the ten biggest clones make up approximately 2.5%.

The rearrangement links TRBV7-8 to TRBJ1-2, with D uncertain. The specimen sequenced was PBMCs. This receptor was identified in a boy younger than 18 in good health and CMV-seropositive. The CDR3 bases are TGTGCCAGCAGCTTAGTCCTTGGAGAAGGCTACACCTTC. This gives the protein CASSLVLGEGYTF.